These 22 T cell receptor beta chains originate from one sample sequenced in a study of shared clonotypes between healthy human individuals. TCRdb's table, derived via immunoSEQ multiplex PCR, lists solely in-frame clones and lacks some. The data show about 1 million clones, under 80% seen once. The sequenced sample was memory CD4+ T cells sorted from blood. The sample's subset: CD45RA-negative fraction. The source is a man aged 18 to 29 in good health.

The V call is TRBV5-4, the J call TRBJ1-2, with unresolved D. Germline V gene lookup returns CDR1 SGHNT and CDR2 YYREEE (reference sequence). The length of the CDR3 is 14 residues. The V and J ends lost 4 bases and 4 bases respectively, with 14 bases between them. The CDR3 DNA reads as TGTGCCAGCAGCCTCGTCGGACCACCCTATGGCTACACCTTC. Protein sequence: CASSLVGPPYGYTF.

The CDR3 region has the DNA TGTGCCAGTAAGGAACCCAATGAGCAGTTCTTC. This codes for CASKEPNEQFF. V and J are TRBV6-1 and TRBJ2-1, with D unclear. V was trimmed by 9 bases and J by 6 bases, leaving 9 bases between them. CDR3 size: 11 residues. Germline loops: CDR1 MNHNS, CDR2 SASEGT.

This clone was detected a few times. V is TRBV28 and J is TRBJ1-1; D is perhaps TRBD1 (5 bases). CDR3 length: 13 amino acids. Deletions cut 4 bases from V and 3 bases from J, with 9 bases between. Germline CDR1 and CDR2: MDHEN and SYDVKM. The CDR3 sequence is CASSSGTDTEAFF. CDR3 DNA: TGTGCCAGCAGTTCTGGGACGGACACTGAAGCTTTCTTT.

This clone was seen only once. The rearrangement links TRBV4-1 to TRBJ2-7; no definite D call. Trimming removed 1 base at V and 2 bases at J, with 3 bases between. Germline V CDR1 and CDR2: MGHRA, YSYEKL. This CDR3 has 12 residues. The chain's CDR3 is CASSQGPYEQYF. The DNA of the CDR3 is TGCGCCAGCAGCCAAGGGCCCTACGAGCAGTACTTC.

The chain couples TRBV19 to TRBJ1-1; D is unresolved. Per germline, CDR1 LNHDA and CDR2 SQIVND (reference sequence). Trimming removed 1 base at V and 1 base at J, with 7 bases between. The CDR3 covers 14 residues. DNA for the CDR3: TGTGCCAGTAGTATAGCCGGAGGGAACACTGAAGCTTTCTTT. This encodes CASSIAGGNTEAFF.

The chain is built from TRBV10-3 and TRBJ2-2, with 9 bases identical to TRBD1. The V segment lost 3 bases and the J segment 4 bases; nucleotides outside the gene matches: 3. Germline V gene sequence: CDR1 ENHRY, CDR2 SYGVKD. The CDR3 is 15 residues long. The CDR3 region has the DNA TGTGCCATCAGTGAAGGGACAGGGATCACCGGGGAGCTGTTTTTT. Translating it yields CAISEGTGITGELFF.

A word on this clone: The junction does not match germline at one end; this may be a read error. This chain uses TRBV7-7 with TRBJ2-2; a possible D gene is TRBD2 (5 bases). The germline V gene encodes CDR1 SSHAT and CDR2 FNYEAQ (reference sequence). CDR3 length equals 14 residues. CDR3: CASSLDSQSGELFF. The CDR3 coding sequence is TGTGCTAGCAGCTTAGATTCCCAAAGCGGAGAGCTGTTTTTT. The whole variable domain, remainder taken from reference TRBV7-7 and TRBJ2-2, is GAGVSQSPRYKVTKRGQDVTLRCDPISSHATLYWYQQALGQGPEFLTYFNYEAQPDKSGLPSDRFSAERPEGSISTLTIQRTEQRDSAMYRCASSLDSQSGELFFGEGSRLTVL.

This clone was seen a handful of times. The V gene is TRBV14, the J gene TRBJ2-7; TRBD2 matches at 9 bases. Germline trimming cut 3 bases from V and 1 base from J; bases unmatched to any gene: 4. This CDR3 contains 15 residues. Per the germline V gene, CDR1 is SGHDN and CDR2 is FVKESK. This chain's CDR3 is CASSQPGLASYEQYF. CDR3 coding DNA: TGTGCCAGCAGCCAGCCGGGACTAGCATCCTACGAGCAGTACTTC.

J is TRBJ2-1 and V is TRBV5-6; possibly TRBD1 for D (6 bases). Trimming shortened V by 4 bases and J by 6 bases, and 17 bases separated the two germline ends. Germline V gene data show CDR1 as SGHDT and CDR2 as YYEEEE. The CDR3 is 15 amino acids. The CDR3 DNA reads TGTGCCAGCAGCACCACAGGGATTGAGGGCAATGAGCAGTTCTTC. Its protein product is CASSTTGIEGNEQFF.

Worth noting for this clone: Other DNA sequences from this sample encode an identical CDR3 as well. CDR3 bases: TGTGCCAGCAGCTTGGGGCAGTTAAACTATGGCTACACCTTC. As protein: CASSLGQLNYGYTF. The gene calls are TRBV5-6 and TRBJ1-2; no clear D. V lost 0 bases and J 2 bases, leaving 8 bases between the germline ends. The CDR3 extends over 14 amino acids. The germline V gene encodes CDR1 SGHDT and CDR2 YYEEEE.

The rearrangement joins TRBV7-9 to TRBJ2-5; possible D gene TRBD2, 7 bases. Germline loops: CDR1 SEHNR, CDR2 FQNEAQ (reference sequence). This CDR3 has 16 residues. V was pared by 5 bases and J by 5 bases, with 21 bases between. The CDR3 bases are TGTGCCAGCAGCATAGGCCTCGGGGGGCCGGGGGAGACCCAGTACTTC. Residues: CASSIGLGGPGETQYF.

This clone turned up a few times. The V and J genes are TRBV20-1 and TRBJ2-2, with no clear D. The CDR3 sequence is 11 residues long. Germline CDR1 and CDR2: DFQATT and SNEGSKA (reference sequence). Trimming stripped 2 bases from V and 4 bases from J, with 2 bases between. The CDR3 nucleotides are TGCAGTGCTAGACTCACCGGGGAGCTGTTTTTT. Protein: CSARLTGELFF.

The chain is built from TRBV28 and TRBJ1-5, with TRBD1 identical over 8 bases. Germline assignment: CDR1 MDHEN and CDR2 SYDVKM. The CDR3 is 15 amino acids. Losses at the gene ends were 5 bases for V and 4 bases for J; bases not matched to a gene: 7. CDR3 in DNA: TGTGCCAGCAGTCCTGGGGACAGGAATAATCAGCCCCAGCATTTT. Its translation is CASSPGDRNNQPQHF.

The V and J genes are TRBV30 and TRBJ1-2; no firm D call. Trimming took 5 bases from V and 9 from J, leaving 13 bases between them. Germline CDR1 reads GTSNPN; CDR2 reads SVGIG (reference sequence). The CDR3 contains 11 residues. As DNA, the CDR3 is TGTGCCTGGGGACGGGGAAAAAGCTACACCTTC. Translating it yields CAWGRGKSYTF.

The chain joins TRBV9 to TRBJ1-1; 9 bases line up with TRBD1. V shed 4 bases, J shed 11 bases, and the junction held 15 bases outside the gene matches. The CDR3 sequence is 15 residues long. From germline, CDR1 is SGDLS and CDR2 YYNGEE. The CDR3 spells CASSPRTVDRGAAFF. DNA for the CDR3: TGTGCCAGCAGCCCCCGGACAGTGGACAGGGGAGCTGCTTTCTTT. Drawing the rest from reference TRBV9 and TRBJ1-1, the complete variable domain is DSGVTQTPKHLITATGQRVTLRCSPRSGDLSVYWYQQSLDQGLQFLIQYYNGEERAKGNILERFSAQQFPDLHSELNLSSLELGDSALYFCASSPRTVDRGAAFFGQGTRLTVV.

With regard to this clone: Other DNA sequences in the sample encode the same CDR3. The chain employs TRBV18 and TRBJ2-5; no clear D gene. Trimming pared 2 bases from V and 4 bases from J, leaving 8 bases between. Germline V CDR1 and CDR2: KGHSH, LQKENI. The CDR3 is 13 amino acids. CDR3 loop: CASSPIGGETQYF. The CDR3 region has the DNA TGTGCCAGCTCACCAATTGGTGGAGAGACCCAGTACTTC.

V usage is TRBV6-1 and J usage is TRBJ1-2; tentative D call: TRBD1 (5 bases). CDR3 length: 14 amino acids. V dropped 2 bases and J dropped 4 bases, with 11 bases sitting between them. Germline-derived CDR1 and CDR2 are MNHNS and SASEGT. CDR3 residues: CASSERGRAYGYTF. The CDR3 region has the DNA TGTGCCAGCAGTGAAAGAGGCAGGGCCTATGGCTACACCTTC.

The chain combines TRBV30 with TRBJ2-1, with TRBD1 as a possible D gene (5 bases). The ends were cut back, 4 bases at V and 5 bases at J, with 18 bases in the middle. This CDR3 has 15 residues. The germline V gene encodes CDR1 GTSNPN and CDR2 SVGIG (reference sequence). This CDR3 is CAWTAASWTHNEQFF. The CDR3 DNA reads TGTGCCTGGACTGCGGCTAGTTGGACACACAATGAGCAGTTCTTC. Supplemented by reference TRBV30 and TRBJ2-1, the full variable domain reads SQTIHQWPATLVQPVGSPLSLECTVEGTSNPNLYWYRQAAGRGLQLLFYSVGIGQISSEVPQNLSASRPQDRQFILSSKKLLLSDSGFYLCAWTAASWTHNEQFFGPGTRLTVL.

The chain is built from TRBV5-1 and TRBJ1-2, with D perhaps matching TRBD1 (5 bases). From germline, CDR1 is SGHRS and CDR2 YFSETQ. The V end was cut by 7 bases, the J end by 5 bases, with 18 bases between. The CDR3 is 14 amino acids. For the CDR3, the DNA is TGCGCCAGCGGGGGACCCGGGGAAGGGTATGGCTACACCTTC. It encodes CASGGPGEGYGYTF.

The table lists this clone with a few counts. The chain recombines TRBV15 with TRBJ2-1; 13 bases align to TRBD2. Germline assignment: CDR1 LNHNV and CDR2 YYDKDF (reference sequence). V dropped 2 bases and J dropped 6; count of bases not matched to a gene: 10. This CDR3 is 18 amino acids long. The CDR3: CATSRPLGLAGRLNEQFF. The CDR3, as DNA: TGTGCCACCAGCAGACCCTTGGGACTAGCGGGACGCCTCAATGAGCAGTTCTTC.

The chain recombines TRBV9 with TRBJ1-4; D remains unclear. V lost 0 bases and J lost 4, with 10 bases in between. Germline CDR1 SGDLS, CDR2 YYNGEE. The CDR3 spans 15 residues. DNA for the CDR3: TGTGCCAGCAGCGTAGCGCCGGGTAATAATGAAAAACTGTTTTTT. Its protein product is CASSVAPGNNEKLFF.

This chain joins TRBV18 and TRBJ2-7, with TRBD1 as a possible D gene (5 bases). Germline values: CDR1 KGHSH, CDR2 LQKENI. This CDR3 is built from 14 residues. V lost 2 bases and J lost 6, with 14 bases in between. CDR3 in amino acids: CASSPGTLRGEQYF. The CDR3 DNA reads TGTGCCAGCTCACCAGGAACCCTAAGGGGCGAGCAGTACTTC. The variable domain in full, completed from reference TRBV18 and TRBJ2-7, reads NAGVMQNPRHLVRRRGQEARLRCSPMKGHSHVYWYRQLPEEGLKFMVYLQKENIIDESGMPKERFSAEFPKEGPSILRIQQVVRGDSAAYFCASSPGTLRGEQYFGPGTRLTVT.